These T cell receptor beta chains were read from a single sample in a study of CD8 T cells in ankylosing spondylitis. TCRdb recomputed calls from the 5' RACE reads with MiXCR, one row per CDR3 protein. Here the sample spans 290,000 or so distinct CDR3 sequences, around 21% being singletons. Sequencing input: blood, either unsorted or a sorted T cell fraction (not recorded which). The origin of the receptors is a female donor with ankylosing spondylitis or in good health (not recorded which). Each CDR3 is given with its conserved first and last residue. The order of the fields is clone size, D gene, J gene, V gene, CDR3 DNA, CDR3 protein. The D gene is left open where the match is weak. The size of a clone is reported for some rows only, either as once, few or many, or as a class for expanded clones.

NA	NA	TRBJ1-5	TRBV6-2/TRBV6-3	TGTGCCAGCAGAAACGGGGGTCTCCTTCAGCCCCAGCATTTT	CASRNGGLLQPQHF
NA	NA	TRBJ1-5	TRBV20-1	TGCAGTGCTAGAGTGGTCCGGAGCAATCAGCCCCAGCATTTT	CSARVVRSNQPQHF
NA	TRBD1	TRBJ1-6	TRBV7-2	TGTGCCAGCAGCTTAGGTGACAGGGGGACACCCCTCCACTTT	CASSLGDRGTPLHF
few	TRBD2	TRBJ2-7	TRBV29-1	TGCAGCGTTGTACGGACTAGCGGGAGCGAGCAGTACTTC	CSVVRTSGSEQYF
NA	NA	TRBJ2-7	TRBV4-3	TGCGCCAGCAGCTACCAGGGAAGTTTAGGAGTTGTGCAGTACTTC	CASSYQGSLGVVQYF
many	TRBD1	TRBJ1-1	TRBV5-1	TGCGCCAGCAGCCCCCGGACAGGGCGGGACACTGAAGCTTTCTTT	CASSPRTGRDTEAFF
NA	TRBD2	TRBJ2-1	TRBV7-2	TGTGCCAGCAGCCCGACTAGCGGCAGATTATACAATGAGCAGTTCTTC	CASSPTSGRLYNEQFF
NA	NA	TRBJ2-7	TRBV18	TGTGCCAGCTCACCACCGGGCCTCGGGATGAGGGAGCAGTACTTC	CASSPPGLGMREQYF
NA	NA	TRBJ2-6	TRBV21-1	TGTGCCAGCAGCAAAGGGGCTTCCGGGACTAGCGACCCCCGTGGGGCCAACGTCCTGACTTTC	CASSKGASGTSDPRGANVLTF
few	NA	TRBJ2-7	TRBV25-1	TGTGCCAGCAGTGGCGGTTTTGACACCTACGAGCAGTACTTC	CASSGGFDTYEQYF
many	NA	TRBJ2-1	TRBV6-1	TGTGCCAGCAGTGACAGGGGCTCCTACAATGAGCAGTTCTTC	CASSDRGSYNEQFF
NA	TRBD2	TRBJ2-1	TRBV20-1	TGCAGTGCTAGGTTTGGCGGGGGAATATCGGTGCAGTTCTTC	CSARFGGGISVQFF
many	NA	TRBJ1-6	TRBV27	TGTGCCAGCTCGCCAACAGGGTATAATTCACCCCTCCACTTT	CASSPTGYNSPLHF
NA	NA	TRBJ1-2	TRBV4-3	TGCGCCAGCAGCCAAGAATCGGGGGGATATGGCTACACCTTC	CASSQESGGYGYTF
few	NA	TRBJ2-7	TRBV25-1	TGTGCCAGCAGTGAACACTCGACGGGAGAGCAGTACTTC	CASSEHSTGEQYF
few	NA	TRBJ1-5	TRBV7-2	TGTGCCAGCAGCTTAGACCCAGCCAGCAATCAGCCCCAGCATTTT	CASSLDPASNQPQHF
NA	NA	TRBJ2-3	TRBV7-6	TGTGCCAGCAGCCCTATGCCCACAGATACGCAGTATTTT	CASSPMPTDTQYF
few	TRBD2	TRBJ2-1	TRBV20-1	TGCAGTGCTAAACCCCCAGCGGGAGGGAATGAGCAGTTCTTC	CSAKPPAGGNEQFF
NA	NA	TRBJ1-6	TRBV7-6	TGTGCCAGCAGCGTAAACAGAGCCGGGAGAAGCTCCTATAATTCACCCCTCCACTTT	CASSVNRAGRSSYNSPLHF
NA	TRBD1	TRBJ2-3	TRBV7-8	TGTGCCAGCAGCTTAGCGACAGGGGGAAGCACAGATACGCAGTATTTT	CASSLATGGSTDTQYF
few	NA	TRBJ2-7	TRBV20-1	TGCAGTGCTAGAGACCCCGGGGGCGGGACGTCCTACGAGCAGTACTTC	CSARDPGGGTSYEQYF
few	TRBD1	TRBJ2-2	TRBV5-1	TGCGCCAGCAGCTTACGGGACAGCTACACCGGGGAGCTGTTTTTT	CASSLRDSYTGELFF
NA	NA	TRBJ1-5	TRBV20-1	TGCAGTGCTATCAACGTCTCCCCGGGGCCCCAGCATTTT	CSAINVSPGPQHF
NA	TRBD2	TRBJ2-3	TRBV6-1	TGTGCCAGCAGTATAGCGGGAACTGGCACAGATACGCAGTATTTT	CASSIAGTGTDTQYF
NA	TRBD2	TRBJ2-1	TRBV14	TGTGCCAGCAGCCGCTTAGCGGGATTAGGCCACAATGAGCAGTTCTTC	CASSRLAGLGHNEQFF
NA	NA	TRBJ1-3	TRBV6-4	TGTGCCAGCAGTGACTCGCGCGGGACATCGGGAAACACCATATATTTT	CASSDSRGTSGNTIYF
few	NA	TRBJ2-5	TRBV28	TGTGCCAGCAGTTTTGAGGGGACCGGGTGGTACTTC	CASSFEGTGWYF
many	TRBD2	TRBJ2-7	TRBV7-2	TGTGCCAGCAGCTTTGATGCGGGAGGTAGCGAGCAGTACTTC	CASSFDAGGSEQYF
NA	NA	TRBJ1-6	TRBV20-1	TGCAGTGCAGGGGGCTCCTATAATTCACCCCTCCACTTT	CSAGGSYNSPLHF